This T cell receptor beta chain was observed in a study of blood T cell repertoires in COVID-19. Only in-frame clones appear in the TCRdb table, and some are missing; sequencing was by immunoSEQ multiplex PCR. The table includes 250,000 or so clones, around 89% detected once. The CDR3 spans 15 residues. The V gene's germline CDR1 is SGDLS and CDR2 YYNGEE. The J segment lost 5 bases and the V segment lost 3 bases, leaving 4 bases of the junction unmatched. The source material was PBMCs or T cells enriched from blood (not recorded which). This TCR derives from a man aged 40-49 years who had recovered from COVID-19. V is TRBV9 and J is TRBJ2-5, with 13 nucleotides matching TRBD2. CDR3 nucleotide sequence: TGTGCCAGCAGCGCGGGGACTAGCGGGGCGGAGACCCAGTACTTC. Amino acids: CASSAGTSGAETQYF.